This T cell receptor beta chain appears in the sequencing data of a study of T cells in localized non-small cell lung cancer. The germline V gene encodes CDR1 MNHNY and CDR2 SVGAGI (reference sequence). The CDR3 covers 16 residues. J was trimmed by 4 bases and V by 4 bases; bases with no gene match: 7. Study results and caveats: The tumor had only one region sequenced, so heterogeneity remains possible.

As to this clone: Its antigen remains unknown.

This table comes from immunoSEQ multiplex PCR, and its TCRdb copy is limited to in-frame clones, with some not included. Among fewer than 35,000 clones listed, 85% to 90% were seen once. The chain joins TRBV6-6 to TRBJ2-3, with 11 bases lining up with TRBD2. This clonotype was obtained from an older female donor with stage I lung adenocarcinoma. Sequenced here: peripheral blood, sampled before any cancer treatment. Here the CDR3 DNA reads TGTGCCAGCAGTTTAACTAGCGGGAGAGGGGCAGATACGCAGTATTTT. Protein sequence: CASSLTSGRGADTQYF.